A single sample is the source of the 12 T cell receptor beta chains below, sequenced in a study of beta chain features in type 1 diabetes (dated by TCRdb to 2016 to 2018). The protocol used for the library was the immunoSEQ multiplex PCR assay. The entire isolated RNA was reverse transcribed using the High Capacity cDNA Reverse Transcription Kit, and thus expressed TCRB transcripts were sequenced. TCRdb holds this immuneACCESS table with in-frame rearrangements only. Some clones are missing; in checked studies, unresolved V genes explain under half, and the rest has no known cause. The sample table contains roughly 150,000 clones; only one count was recorded for 8.5% to 14% of them. The leading ten clones occupy about 2.1% of the sample. The sample consisted of central memory CD4+ T cells from blood. The receptors derive from a young man in good health.

This sequence joins TRBV27 and TRBJ2-7; D call uncertain. The CDR3 has 16 amino acids. V was trimmed by 3 bases and J by 5 bases, leaving 20 bases between them. The germline V gene has CDR1 MNHEY and CDR2 SMNVEV (reference sequence). The CDR3 region has the DNA TGTGCCAGCAGTTTCCCACCCTTCGACCCGTCCCACGAGCAGTACTTC. This gives the protein CASSFPPFDPSHEQYF.

This clone was seen more than once but under ten times. The chain employs TRBV10-3 and TRBJ2-1; 10 bases align to TRBD2. This CDR3 is built from 13 residues. Germline values: CDR1 ENHRY, CDR2 SYGVKD. V lost 4 bases to trimming and J lost 13 bases; unmatched junction nucleotides: 7. The CDR3 DNA sequence: TGTGCCATCAGTGGGAGGACTAGCGGAGGACAGTTCTTC. Protein product: CAISGRTSGGQFF.

The chain links TRBV10-3 to TRBJ2-3; D call uncertain. CDR1 is ENHRY, CDR2 SYGVKD, per germline. Trimming removed 3 bases from V and 4 bases from J, with 2 bases in between. This CDR3 is 11 amino acids long. The CDR3 reads CAISESDTQYF. DNA for the CDR3: TGTGCCATCAGTGAATCAGATACGCAGTATTTT.

In this sample, this clone turned up a few times. This rearrangement joins TRBV7-3 to TRBJ2-3; D is ambiguous. Germline assignment: CDR1 SGHTA and CDR2 FQGTGA. V shed 1 base and J shed 0 bases, with 8 bases lying between them. The CDR3 covers 15 residues. The CDR3 nucleotides read TGTGCCAGCAGCTTAAGTTCGGCTAGCACAGATACGCAGTATTTT. Translation gives CASSLSSASTDTQYF. Full variable domain (rest looked up from reference TRBV7-3 and TRBJ2-3): GAGVSQTPSNKVTEKGKYVELRCDPISGHTALYWYRQSLGQGPEFLIYFQGTGAADDSGLPNDRFFAVRPEGSVSTLKIQRTERGDSAVYLCASSLSSASTDTQYFGPGTRLTVL.

The V gene is TRBV11-2, the J gene TRBJ2-3; either TRBD1 or TRBD2 may supply D (6 bases each). Germline CDR1 SGHAT, CDR2 FQNNGV. The CDR3 spans 16 residues. The V end lost 7 bases, the J end lost 1 base, and 18 bases lay between the germline ends. Here the CDR3 reads CASIVRTTGRTDTQYF. The CDR3 bases are TGTGCCAGCATCGTAAGGACTACAGGGCGCACAGATACGCAGTATTTT.

V usage is TRBV5-1 and J usage is TRBJ1-2; D unresolved. The ends were cut back, 0 bases at V and 4 bases at J, with 7 bases in the middle. This CDR3 spans 13 amino acids. Germline V gives CDR1 SGHRS, CDR2 YFSETQ. The CDR3 nucleotides are TGCGCCAGCAGCTTGGTCGTAACCTATGGCTACACCTTC. Translating it yields CASSLVVTYGYTF.

This chain joins TRBV7-3 and TRBJ2-3; weak D call: TRBD1 (5 bases). Germline V gene data show CDR1 as SGHTA and CDR2 as FQGTGA. This CDR3 has 14 residues. Trimming removed 5 bases at V and 0 bases at J, with 9 bases between. In DNA, the CDR3 is TGTGCCAGCAGCCCGGACAAAAGCACAGATACGCAGTATTTT. Translated: CASSPDKSTDTQYF.

The gene calls are TRBV19 and TRBJ1-5, with TRBD1 identical over 11 bases. CDR1 and CDR2 (germline): LNHDA, SQIVND (reference sequence). The CDR3 contains 18 residues. The V gene end was trimmed by 1 base and the J gene end by 3 bases; junction bases not matched to a gene: 8. CDR3 in amino acids: CASSIVRTGGRHNQPQHF. In nucleotides, the CDR3 is TGTGCCAGTAGTATAGTTCGGACAGGGGGCCGACACAATCAGCCCCAGCATTTT.

This clone was counted between two and nine times. J is TRBJ2-1 and V is TRBV6-5; D not resolved. Trimming stripped 5 bases from V and 7 bases from J, with 12 bases between. From germline, CDR1 is MNHEY and CDR2 SVGAGI. The CDR3 totals 13 residues. CDR3 residues: CASSDVHSNEQFF. In DNA form, the CDR3 reads TGTGCCAGCAGTGATGTACACAGTAATGAGCAGTTCTTC.

This clone was observed a handful of times. V is TRBV9 and J is TRBJ1-1; D unresolved. With 4 bases removed from V and 2 bases from J, the gap between germline ends came to 9 bases. Germline CDR1 SGDLS, CDR2 YYNGEE. The CDR3 contains 13 residues. The CDR3 bases are TGTGCCAGCAGCAGGCTAGGTAACACTGAAGCTTTCTTT. Its protein is CASSRLGNTEAFF.

This clone was observed a few times. The chain joins TRBV7-2 to TRBJ1-3; D is unresolved. Trimming pared 6 bases from V and 0 bases from J, leaving 12 bases between. The CDR3 covers 15 residues. Germline V gene data show CDR1 as SGHTA and CDR2 as FQGNSA. CDR3: CASRVGSSSGNTIYF. The DNA of the CDR3 is TGTGCCAGCAGGGTGGGGTCGAGCTCTGGAAACACCATATATTTT. Based on the CDR3 plus reference TRBV7-2 and TRBJ1-3, the full variable domain is GAGVSQSPSNKVTEKGKDVELRCDPISGHTALYWYRQSLGQGLEFLIYFQGNSAPDKSGLPSDRFSAERTGGSVSTLTIQRTQQEDSAVYLCASRVGSSSGNTIYFGEGSWLTVV.

The chain couples TRBV2 to TRBJ2-1; 7 nucleotides match TRBD2. J lost 10 bases, V lost 3 bases, and 0 bases had no gene match. CDR3 length: 11 residues. Germline V lookup: CDR1 SNHLY, CDR2 FYNNEI. CDR3 loop: CASSEGGEQFF. The CDR3 region has the DNA TGTGCCAGCAGTGAGGGGGGGGAGCAGTTCTTC.